The clone carrying this TCR beta chain was observed a few times. Antigen specificity is unknown. This entry comes from a study of T-cell memory formation after mild COVID-19. General study points: Clones that shrank (day 15 to 85) were balanced CD4/CD8, whereas later expanders leaned CD4+. Researchers could not confirm that second-wave clones peaking on day 37 targeted SARS-CoV-2. Contracting clones localized mainly to CM and EM when CD4+ and mainly to EMRA when CD8+.

Germline CDR1 reads SEHNR; CDR2 reads FQNEAQ (reference sequence). This CDR3 has 14 residues. V lost 5 bases, J lost 0 bases, and 10 bases lay in between. TCRdb recomputed calls from the 5' RACE reads with MiXCR, one row per CDR3 protein. The sample holds roughly 560,000 distinct CDR3 sequences, 20% seen once. Source material: PBMCs or a T cell subset sorted from them (not recorded which). The J gene is TRBJ1-1, the V gene TRBV7-9, with D uncertain. The receptor was derived from an adult woman who had mild COVID-19 (a few samples of this study predate the infection). Cell type and time point are not known. Here the CDR3 reads CASSVDGMNTEAFF. The CDR3 DNA reads TGTGCCAGCAGCGTAGACGGAATGAACACTGAAGCTTTCTTT.